This entry concerns a single T cell receptor beta chain. Germline trimming cut 2 bases from V and 3 bases from J; bases unmatched to any gene: 4. Germline lookup yields CDR1 KGHDR and CDR2 SFDVKD. The CDR3 loop spans 15 amino acids. PCR was run on genomic DNA. The TCR beta CDR3 region was amplified using 30 forward and 13 reverse primers. TCRdb itself ran the multiplex PCR reads through MiXCR, one entry per CDR3 protein. Of fewer than 300,000 distinct CDR3 sequences listed, roughly 44% are singletons. This sample is part of a study of type 1 and type 2 diabetes patients. Diabetic patients met standard criteria for type 1 or type 2 diabetes.

Sequencing was carried out using peripheral blood mononuclear cells (PBMCs). The rearrangement uses TRBV24-1 and TRBJ2-5, with TRBD1 matching over 8 bases. This TCR was recovered from a man aged 18 to 35 with type 2 diabetes. The CDR3: CATSDSDRVEETQYF. The CDR3 DNA follows: TGTGCCACCAGTGATTCGGACAGGGTAGAAGAGACCCAGTACTTC.